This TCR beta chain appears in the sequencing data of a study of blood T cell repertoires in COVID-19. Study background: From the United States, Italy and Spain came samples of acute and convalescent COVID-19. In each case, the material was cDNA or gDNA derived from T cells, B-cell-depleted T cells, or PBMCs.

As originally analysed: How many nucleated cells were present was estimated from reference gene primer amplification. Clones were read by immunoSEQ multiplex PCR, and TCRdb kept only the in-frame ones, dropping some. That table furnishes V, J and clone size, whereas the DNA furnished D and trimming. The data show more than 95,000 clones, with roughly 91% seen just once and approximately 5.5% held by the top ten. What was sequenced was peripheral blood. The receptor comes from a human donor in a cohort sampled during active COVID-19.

The CDR3, as DNA: TGTGCCAGTAGTATAGCAGGGAGGGGGATGAACACTGAAGCTTTCTTT. The encoded protein is CASSIAGRGMNTEAFF. This chain joins TRBV19 and TRBJ1-1; possible D gene TRBD1, 6 bases. This CDR3 is built from 16 residues. In germline, CDR1 is LNHDA, CDR2 SQIVND (reference sequence). V was clipped by 1 base and J by 0 bases, with 12 bases between them.